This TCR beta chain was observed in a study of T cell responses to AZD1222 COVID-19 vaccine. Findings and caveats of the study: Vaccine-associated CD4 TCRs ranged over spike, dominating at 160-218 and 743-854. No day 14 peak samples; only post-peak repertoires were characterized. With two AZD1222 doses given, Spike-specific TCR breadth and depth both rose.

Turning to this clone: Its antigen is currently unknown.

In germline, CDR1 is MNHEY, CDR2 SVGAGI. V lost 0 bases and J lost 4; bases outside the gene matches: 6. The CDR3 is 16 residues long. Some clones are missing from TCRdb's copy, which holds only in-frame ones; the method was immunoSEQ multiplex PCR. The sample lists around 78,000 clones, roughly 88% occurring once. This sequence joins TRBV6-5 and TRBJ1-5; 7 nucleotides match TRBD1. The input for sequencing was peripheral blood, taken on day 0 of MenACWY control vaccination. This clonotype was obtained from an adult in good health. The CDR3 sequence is CASSYSTQGGNQPQHF. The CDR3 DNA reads TGTGCCAGCAGTTACTCGACTCAGGGGGGAAATCAGCCCCAGCATTTT.